The present T cell receptor beta chain was sequenced within a study of T cells in Graves' hyperthyroidism and ophthalmopathy. Notes on the study in general: A model of 13 V-J pairs discriminated ophthalmopathy from stable hyperthyroidism. Most expanded thyroid clonotypes above 0.001 also appeared in blood.

With respect to this clonotype: Its antigen is not known.

Amplification of TCR beta CDR3 regions was performed using RNA transcripts as template. First-round RT-PCR with HTBI primers amplified the TCR CDR3 region. TCRdb used MiXCR to reprocess the multiplex PCR reads, holding one entry per CDR3 protein. The data contain under 600,000 distinct CDR3 sequences, roughly 16% of them seen just once; the ten biggest clones take up around 3.5%. Exclusions: uncontrolled infection, other autoimmune disease, pregnancy, lactation. On the basis of clinical symptoms, serum thyroxine and TRAb, thyroid ultrasound and orbital computed tomography, diagnoses were made. J lost 4 bases, V lost 6 bases, and 9 bases had no gene match. There are 15 residues in the CDR3. Germline values: CDR1 DFQATT, CDR2 SNEGSKA (reference sequence).

The clonotype comes from a woman aged 40 to 49 with Graves' ophthalmopathy. The sequencing sample was made of blood. The chain employs TRBV20-1 and TRBJ1-1; 12 bases match TRBD1. CDR3 nucleotide sequence: TGCAGTGCCCCAGGGACAGGGGGCTCGGGCACTGAAGCTTTCTTT. The encoded protein is CSAPGTGGSGTEAFF.